One sample yielded the 27 T cell receptor beta chains listed below, sequenced in a study of cytomegalovirus exposure and HLA in healthy donors. PCR primers comprised 60 Vbeta and 13 Jbeta primers. The method was immunoSEQ multiplex PCR; TCRdb's version includes in-frame clones alone and lacks a portion of them. The data hold 160,000 or so clones, with around 77% observed a single time. Sequenced sample: PBMCs. The receptors derive from a man aged 25-45 years in good health and CMV-seropositive.

The rearrangement links TRBV27 to TRBJ2-3; possible D gene TRBD2, 6 bases. Trimming stripped 7 bases from V and 0 bases from J, with 14 bases between. CDR1 and CDR2 from the germline V gene are MNHEY and SMNVEV (reference sequence). There are 15 residues in the CDR3. This CDR3 is CASIPEGRSTDTQYF. In DNA form, the CDR3 reads TGTGCCAGCATCCCGGAGGGGAGGAGCACAGATACGCAGTATTTT.

The CDR3 loop is CASSQEDSYNEQFF. CDR3 DNA: TGTGCCAGCAGCCAAGAGGACAGTTACAATGAGCAGTTCTTC. V usage is TRBV4-2 and J usage is TRBJ2-1, with D possibly being TRBD1 (6 bases). Germline lookup yields CDR1 LGHNA and CDR2 YNFKEQ. Trimming removed 0 bases at V and 4 bases at J, with 7 bases between. The CDR3 has 14 residues.

V is TRBV6-5 and J is TRBJ2-3; TRBD2 matches 9 bases. CDR1 is MNHEY and CDR2 is SVGAGI in the germline V gene. There are 15 residues in the CDR3. J gave up 5 bases and V 4 bases, and 7 bases lay outside the gene matches. The CDR3 protein is CASSSVAGDRDTQYF. DNA of the CDR3: TGTGCCAGCAGTTCAGTAGCGGGGGACAGAGATACGCAGTATTTT.

V and J are TRBV2 and TRBJ2-4; TRBD1 aligns across 7 bases. V was pared by 6 bases and J by 14 bases, with 7 bases of the junction left unmatched. CDR1 SNHLY and CDR2 FYNNEI come from the germline V gene. The CDR3 covers 11 residues. The CDR3 here is CASRDRKVEYF. The CDR3 region has the DNA TGTGCCAGCAGGGACAGGAAGGTAGAGTACTTC.

In its sample, this clone was seen a few times. CDR3 nucleotide sequence: TGTGCCAGCAACAAGTTCAGCGGGGGGCGAGATACGCAGTATTTT. This sequence encodes CASNKFSGGRDTQYF. The rearrangement uses TRBV7-2 and TRBJ2-3, with TRBD2 matching 9 bases. Germline CDR1 SGHTA, CDR2 FQGNSA. There are 15 residues in the CDR3. V was clipped by 7 bases and J by 5 bases; unmatched bases: 10.

This chain connects TRBV2 to TRBJ1-1, with 8 nucleotides matching TRBD1. The CDR3 loop spans 14 amino acids. CDR1 and CDR2 from the germline V gene are SNHLY and FYNNEI. J gave up 5 bases and V 6 bases, and 8 bases lay outside the gene matches. The CDR3 DNA reads as TGTGCCAGCAGAGGTAACAGGGGGGGAACTGAAGCTTTCTTT. Encoded protein: CASRGNRGGTEAFF.

CDR3 region: CASSLADSGYGYTF. The CDR3 nucleotides are TGCGCCAGCAGCCTGGCAGATTCGGGCTATGGCTACACCTTC. The genes are TRBV4-1 and TRBJ1-2; no reliable D call. Between the trimmed V and J ends, which lost 4 bases and 4 bases, there was a span of 13 bases. Per germline, CDR1 MGHRA and CDR2 YSYEKL. There are 14 residues in the CDR3.

The rearrangement joins TRBV28 to TRBJ2-7; 10 bases are a match to TRBD1. V trimming: 6 bases; J trimming: 3 bases; junction bases outside the gene matches: 2. Looked up from germline, CDR1 is MDHEN and CDR2 is SYDVKM. The CDR3 runs to 13 residues. CDR3 protein: CASSGTGDYEQYF. As DNA, the CDR3 is TGTGCCAGCAGCGGGACAGGGGACTACGAGCAGTACTTC.

The chain employs TRBV2 and TRBJ1-4; 9 positions agree with TRBD1. Germline V CDR1 and CDR2: SNHLY, FYNNEI. J was trimmed by 5 bases and V by 4 bases; bases with no gene match: 5. The CDR3 runs 15 residues. In DNA form, the CDR3 reads TGTGCCAGCAGTGGGGGGGGACAGGGCAATGAAAAACTGTTTTTT. It yields the protein CASSGGGQGNEKLFF.

This clone was counted a single time. This chain uses TRBV7-2 with TRBJ1-6; 10 nucleotides line up with TRBD1. J lost 9 bases, V lost 4 bases, and 9 bases had no gene match. CDR1 is SGHTA, CDR2 FQGNSA, per germline. The CDR3 totals 16 residues. The CDR3 DNA reads TGTGCCAGCAGCTCGCGACGGACAGGGGGTAGTTCACCCCTCCACTTT. It codes for CASSSRRTGGSSPLHF.

The chain couples TRBV19 to TRBJ1-5, with 7 bases aligning to TRBD1. The germline V gene has CDR1 LNHDA and CDR2 SQIVND (reference sequence). CDR3 length equals 16 residues. Trimming took 2 bases from V and 2 from J; bases not matched to a gene: 6. Here the CDR3 DNA reads TGTGCCAGTAGTATACTTCCGGGACAGCGCAATCAGCCCCAGCATTTT. Protein product: CASSILPGQRNQPQHF.

The chain recombines TRBV27 with TRBJ1-2, with D perhaps matching TRBD1 (5 bases). Germline V gives CDR1 MNHEY, CDR2 SMNVEV (reference sequence). V lost 2 bases, J lost 2 bases, and 9 bases lay in between. This CDR3 contains 14 residues. The CDR3 is CASSLRGENYGYTF. CDR3 DNA: TGTGCCAGCAGTTTACGGGGGGAAAACTATGGCTACACCTTC.

CDR3 coding DNA: TGCAGCGTTGAGGTGGTTAGCTCCTACGAGCAGTACTTC. Its translation is CSVEVVSSYEQYF. V is TRBV29-1 and J is TRBJ2-7; no clear D. CDR3 length equals 13 residues. Per germline, CDR1 SQVTM and CDR2 ANQGSEA. V lost 3 bases and J 0 bases, leaving 9 bases between the germline ends.

The chain recombines TRBV6-1 with TRBJ2-7, with D maybe TRBD1 (5 bases). Trimming stripped 8 bases from V and 0 bases from J, with 11 bases between. Looked up from germline, CDR1 is MNHNS and CDR2 is SASEGT. The CDR3 contains 13 residues. The CDR3, as DNA: TGTGCCAGCTTCACAGACAGCTCCTACGAGCAGTACTTC. Its protein product is CASFTDSSYEQYF.

In its sample, this clone was seen many times. CDR3 loop: CASKEQGAGEKLFF. The CDR3 DNA is TGCGCCAGTAAGGAACAGGGGGCGGGTGAAAAACTGTTTTTT. This rearrangement joins TRBV5-1 to TRBJ1-4, with 9 bases aligning to TRBD1. V shed 8 bases, J shed 7 bases, and the junction held 9 bases outside the gene matches. Germline values: CDR1 SGHRS, CDR2 YFSETQ. CDR3 length: 14 amino acids.

This chain joins TRBV2 and TRBJ2-1; 7 bases are shared with TRBD1. CDR1 and CDR2 (germline): SNHLY, FYNNEI. The junction had 4 bases not matched to a gene; V was cut back by 2 bases and J by 3 bases. The CDR3 is 15 amino acids. In DNA form, the CDR3 reads TGTGCCAGCAGTGAATTGGGGACAGACTACAATGAGCAGTTCTTC. Protein: CASSELGTDYNEQFF.

This clone was observed once. The chain uses TRBV6-5 and TRBJ1-6, with D possibly matching TRBD1 (5 bases). Trimming removed 8 bases at V and 6 bases at J, with 11 bases between. Germline CDR1 and CDR2: MNHEY and SVGAGI. CDR3 length: 13 residues. CDR3 protein: CASRRGVNSPLHF. As DNA, the CDR3 is TGTGCCAGCCGACGGGGGGTTAATTCACCCCTCCACTTT.

The chain recombines TRBV5-1 with TRBJ2-1; TRBD1 matches at 8 bases. Unmatched junction bases numbered 6, after V lost 2 bases and J lost 8 bases. The CDR3 is 14 residues long. The germline gives CDR1 SGHRS, CDR2 YFSETQ. The CDR3 sequence: CASSFGQGRDEQFF. The CDR3 nucleotides are TGCGCCAGCAGCTTCGGACAGGGACGGGATGAGCAGTTCTTC.

This clone was recorded once. The chain combines TRBV6-5 with TRBJ2-7; 10 nucleotides align to TRBD2. Looked up from germline, CDR1 is MNHEY and CDR2 is SVGAGI. V was clipped by 3 bases and J by 1 base; unmatched bases: 6. The CDR3 sequence is 16 residues long. The CDR3 DNA sequence: TGTGCCAGCAGTTATTCCTGGACTAGCGGTTCCTACGAGCAGTACTTC. Encoded protein: CASSYSWTSGSYEQYF.

This chain links TRBV5-1 with TRBJ2-7, with D possibly matching TRBD1 (5 bases). The CDR3 totals 13 residues. Trimming took off 4 bases at V and 3 bases at J, with 11 bases between the two ends. Germline CDR1 and CDR2: SGHRS and YFSETQ. This CDR3 reads CASSPRTSYEQYF. The CDR3 DNA follows: TGCGCCAGCAGCCCAAGGACAAGCTACGAGCAGTACTTC.

The chain is built from TRBV30 and TRBJ1-2; D possibly corresponds to TRBD1 (6 bases). V lost 0 bases and J lost 6, with 17 bases in between. The CDR3 totals 15 residues. Germline loops: CDR1 GTSNPN, CDR2 SVGIG (reference sequence). CDR3 DNA: TGTGCCTGGAGTGTAAGTAACACAGGGCCAGATGGCTACACCTTC. Its translation: CAWSVSNTGPDGYTF.

The chain couples TRBV16 to TRBJ1-2; 10 bases match TRBD1. V lost 0 bases to trimming and J lost 8 bases; unmatched junction nucleotides: 6. The CDR3 sequence is 15 residues long. Germline V lookup: CDR1 KGHSY, CDR2 FQNENV. CDR3 protein: CASSQSTGGFQGYTF. CDR3 sequence (DNA): TGTGCCAGCAGCCAATCGACAGGGGGCTTTCAGGGCTACACCTTC.

The chain recombines TRBV10-3 with TRBJ2-1; TRBD1 aligns across 10 bases. The germline gives CDR1 ENHRY, CDR2 SYGVKD. The CDR3 loop spans 17 amino acids. J lost 5 bases, V lost 0 bases, and 7 bases had no gene match. The CDR3 region is CAISESGTGVVNNEQFF. CDR3 DNA: TGTGCCATCAGTGAGTCCGGGACAGGGGTGGTTAACAATGAGCAGTTCTTC.

V usage is TRBV7-2 and J usage is TRBJ2-5, with 8 bases lining up with TRBD2. Germline CDR1 reads SGHTA; CDR2 reads FQGNSA. The V segment lost 3 bases and the J segment 8 bases; nucleotides outside the gene matches: 14. CDR3 length equals 16 residues. The CDR3 region is CASSFGGETIRSTQYF. In DNA, the CDR3 is TGTGCCAGCAGCTTCGGGGGGGAAACTATAAGATCTACCCAGTACTTC.

This chain joins TRBV4-2 and TRBJ1-4; TRBD1 matches at 10 bases. Trimming cost V 6 bases and J 2 bases; bases outside gene matches: 3. This CDR3 comprises 15 residues. From germline, CDR1 is LGHNA and CDR2 YNFKEQ. CDR3 loop: CASSRQGATNEKLFF. Here the CDR3 DNA reads TGTGCCAGCAGTCGACAGGGGGCGACTAATGAAAAACTGTTTTTT.

On this clone: Other nucleotide sequences in the sample specify the same CDR3. The chain employs TRBV28 and TRBJ2-5; D perhaps matches TRBD1 (6 bases). This CDR3 comprises 14 residues. Trimming took 4 bases from V and 2 from J, leaving 11 bases between them. Per germline, CDR1 MDHEN and CDR2 SYDVKM. CDR3 sequence reads: CASSSGQLQETQYF. The CDR3 DNA reads TGTGCCAGCAGTTCCGGACAGCTACAAGAGACCCAGTACTTC.

The chain has TRBV11-2 and TRBJ2-3; possible D gene TRBD2, 5 bases. CDR1 is SGHAT and CDR2 is FQNNGV in the germline V gene. V was trimmed by 5 bases and J by 6 bases, leaving 12 bases between them. The CDR3 runs to 13 residues. The CDR3 region has the DNA TGTGCCAGCAGCCGGGGATATGCTGATACGCAGTATTTT. Residues: CASSRGYADTQYF.